This T cell receptor beta chain is drawn from a study of cytomegalovirus exposure and HLA in healthy donors. For the study at large: The roughly 700 first-cohort repertoires shared a platform with the approximately 130 validation repertoires, as reported in a later analysis.

This clone came up once. The ends were cut back, 3 bases at V and 4 bases at J, with 23 bases in the middle. This CDR3 is built from 17 residues. From germline, CDR1 is SGHNT and CDR2 YYREEE (reference sequence). Assay: immunoSEQ multiplex PCR; the TCRdb copy retains only in-frame clones and omits some. The table lists roughly 120,000 clones, over 65% of them singletons. This sequence joins TRBV5-4 and TRBJ2-7; a possible D gene is TRBD2 (5 bases). The source is a woman in her 30s in good health and CMV-seronegative. The specimen sequenced was PBMCs. The CDR3 here is CASSSAGGIQALYEQYF. The CDR3 nucleotides read TGTGCCAGCAGCTCGGCTGGAGGCATACAAGCCCTTTACGAGCAGTACTTC. The full variable domain, its missing parts supplied by reference TRBV5-4 and TRBJ2-7, is ETGVTQSPTHLIKTRGQQVTLRCSSQSGHNTVSWYQQALGQGPQFIFQYYREEENGRGNFPPRFSGLQFPNYSSELNVNALELDDSALYLCASSSAGGIQALYEQYFGPGTRLTVT.